The source of this T cell receptor (beta chain) is a study of blood T cell repertoires in COVID-19. At the level of the study: The samples span acute and convalescent COVID-19 from the United States, Italy and Spain. PBMCs, B-cell-depleted T cells, or T cells provided the cDNA or gDNA that made up the material.

This clone appeared a few times. As processed by the authors: Amplification of reference gene primers provided the estimated nucleated cell counts. The assay was immunoSEQ multiplex PCR, and TCRdb's table has in-frame clones only and misses some. V, J and clone size are taken as reported in that table, and D and trimming were inferred from the DNA itself. The sample lists about 140,000 clones, 70% to 80% occurring once. V was pared by 5 bases and J by 8 bases, with 4 bases of the junction left unmatched. The CDR3 is 13 residues long. Germline V gene sequence: CDR1 LNHDA, CDR2 SQIVND (reference sequence).

The chain is built from TRBV19 and TRBJ1-2, with 11 bases identical to TRBD1. The receptor's source is a man in his sixties with acute or convalescent COVID-19. Sequencing was done on a sample of peripheral blood. The CDR3 here is CASSQDRGRGYTF. The CDR3 bases are TGTGCCAGTAGTCAGGACAGGGGGCGCGGCTACACCTTC. Supplemented by reference TRBV19 and TRBJ1-2, the full variable domain reads DGGITQSPKYLFRKEGQNVTLSCEQNLNHDAMYWYRQDPGQGLRLIYYSQIVNDFQKGDIAEGYSVSREKKESFPLTVTSAQKNPTAFYLCASSQDRGRGYTFGSGTRLTVV.